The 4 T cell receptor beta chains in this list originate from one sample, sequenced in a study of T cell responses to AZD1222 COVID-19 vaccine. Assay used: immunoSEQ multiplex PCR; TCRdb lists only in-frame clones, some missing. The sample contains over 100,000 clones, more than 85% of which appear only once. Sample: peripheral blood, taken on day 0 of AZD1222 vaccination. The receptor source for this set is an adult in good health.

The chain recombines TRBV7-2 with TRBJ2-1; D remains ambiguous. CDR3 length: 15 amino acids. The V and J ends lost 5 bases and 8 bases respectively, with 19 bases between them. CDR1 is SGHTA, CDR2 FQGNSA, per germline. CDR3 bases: TGTGCCAGCAGCACCCGACCCTACAGTTCTGATGAGCAGTTCTTC. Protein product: CASSTRPYSSDEQFF.

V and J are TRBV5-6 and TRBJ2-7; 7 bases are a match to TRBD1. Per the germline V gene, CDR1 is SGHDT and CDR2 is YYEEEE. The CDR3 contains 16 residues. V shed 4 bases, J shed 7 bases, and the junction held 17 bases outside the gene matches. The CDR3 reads CASSDPGNRGQGEQYF. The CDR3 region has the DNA TGTGCCAGCAGCGATCCGGGGAACAGGGGCCAGGGGGAGCAGTACTTC.

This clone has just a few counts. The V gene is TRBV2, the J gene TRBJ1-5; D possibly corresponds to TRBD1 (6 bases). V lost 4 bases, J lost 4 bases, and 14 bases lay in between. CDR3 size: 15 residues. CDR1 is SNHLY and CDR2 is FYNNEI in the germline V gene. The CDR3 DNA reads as TGTGCCAGCAGTGCAAGGAGACAGGTTAATCAGCCCCAGCATTTT. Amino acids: CASSARRQVNQPQHF.

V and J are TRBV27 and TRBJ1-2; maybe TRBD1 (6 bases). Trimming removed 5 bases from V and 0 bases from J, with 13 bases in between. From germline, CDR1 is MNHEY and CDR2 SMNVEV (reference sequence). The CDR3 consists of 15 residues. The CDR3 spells CASSPTDRSNYGYTF. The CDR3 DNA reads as TGTGCCAGCAGTCCCACGGACAGATCTAACTATGGCTACACCTTC.